The 17 T cell receptor beta chains listed next were all sequenced from one sample in a study of blood T cells in healthy people across ages. For the second PCR, which ran for about 6 to 11 cycles, a sample-barcoded 5' primer and a J-beta primer mix were used. TCRdb called the 5' RACE reads again in MiXCR, with one record for every CDR3 protein. The profile shows about 1.6 million distinct CDR3 sequences, around 35% of them singletons. The material sequenced was blood. The receptors here all came from a woman aged 25 to 45 in good health.

As to this clonotype: At one boundary the junction diverges from the germline segment, which might be a read error. The V and J genes are TRBV2 and TRBJ1-2; 7 bases match TRBD1. This CDR3 comprises 14 residues. Germline V gene sequence: CDR1 SNHLY, CDR2 FYNNEI. The CDR3 region has the DNA TGCGCCAAGTCGAAGACAGGGCTGCACTATGGCTACACCTTC. Residues: CAKSKTGLHYGYTF.

The chain employs TRBV3-1 and TRBJ1-2, with 9 bases matching TRBD1. The CDR3 covers 18 residues. CDR1 is LGHDT and CDR2 is YNNKEL in the germline V gene (reference sequence). Losses at the gene ends were 0 bases for V and 8 bases for J; bases not matched to a gene: 16. The DNA for the CDR3 is TGTGCCAGCAGCCAAGAGGTTTCGGACAGGGGACTAGTTAGGGGCTACACCTTC. Translation gives CASSQEVSDRGLVRGYTF.

This clonotype was detected a few times. Relative to the germline gene, one junction end is altered; a read error may explain this. The rearrangement links TRBV29-1 to TRBJ2-3, with D possibly being TRBD1 (6 bases). CDR1 is SQVTM and CDR2 is ANQGSEA in the germline V gene. This CDR3 contains 14 residues. CDR3 amino acids: CSVEDSGRTDAQYF. Written as DNA, the CDR3 is TGCAGCGTTGAAGATAGTGGTAGGACAGATGCGCAGTATTTT.

The V gene is TRBV7-2, the J gene TRBJ2-3; the D is unclear. This CDR3 has 13 amino acids. Germline CDR1 SGHTA, CDR2 FQGNSA. V was trimmed by 5 bases and J by 5 bases, leaving 11 bases between them. The CDR3 reads CASSPVWGDTQYF. The CDR3 bases are TGTGCCAGCAGCCCCGTGTGGGGAGATACGCAGTATTTT.

The rearrangement uses TRBV6-5 and TRBJ2-3; D remains unclear. Germline CDR1 is MNHEY and CDR2 is SVGAGI. This CDR3 is built from 14 residues. The germline V and J ends were trimmed by 5 bases and 1 base, with 10 bases remaining between them. CDR3 DNA: TGTGCCAGCAGTCCCCCGGCCGGCACAGATACGCAGTATTTT. Translation: CASSPPAGTDTQYF.

This clonotype was picked up a small number of times. The gene calls are TRBV11-2 and TRBJ2-5; no clear D. The J call may be incorrect, as the DNA end agrees better with TRBJ2-7. This CDR3 contains 16 residues. Germline V gives CDR1 SGHAT, CDR2 FQNNGV. CDR3 loop: CASRPLERSNLYEQYF. DNA for the CDR3: TGTGCCAGCAGGCCGCTGGAACGGTCTAACCTCTACGAGCAGTACTTC.

This chain links TRBV6-1 with TRBJ2-5; D assignment may be TRBD1 or TRBD2 (5 bases each). Germline lookup yields CDR1 MNHNS and CDR2 SASEGT. V gave up 2 bases and J gave up 5 bases, with 12 bases separating them. The CDR3 runs 14 residues. The CDR3 is CASSEFLGRETQYF. CDR3 bases: TGTGCCAGCAGTGAATTCCTGGGACGGGAGACCCAGTACTTC.

This chain uses TRBV9 with TRBJ1-3; D remains unclear. The CDR3 runs to 15 residues. Germline CDR1 reads SGDLS; CDR2 reads YYNGEE. Trimming stripped 5 bases from V and 2 bases from J, with 14 bases between. The CDR3 here is CASSPRRVTGNTIYF. In DNA, the CDR3 is TGTGCCAGCAGTCCGAGGAGGGTTACTGGAAACACCATATATTTT.

The chain uses TRBV12-3 or TRBV12-4 and TRBJ1-4; 8 bases map to TRBD1. With 5 bases clipped from V and 6 bases from J, the junction kept 2 bases outside the gene matches. The CDR3 runs to 13 residues. CDR3 amino acids: CASSGQGDEKLFF. The CDR3 DNA reads TGTGCCAGCAGTGGACAGGGAGATGAAAAACTGTTTTTT.

This clonotype was counted once. The rearrangement links TRBV2 to TRBJ2-5, with D unclear. This CDR3 has 14 residues. Germline values: CDR1 SNHLY, CDR2 FYNNEI. Trimming cost V 4 bases and J 4 bases, with 13 bases left between them. The CDR3 DNA follows: TGTGCCAGCAGTGGGGCACTCTCCCCAGAGACCCAGTACTTC. Its protein is CASSGALSPETQYF.

This clonotype appeared a few times. The rearrangement links TRBV27 to TRBJ1-1; 8 bases line up with TRBD1. Unmatched junction bases numbered 8, after V lost 4 bases and J lost 4 bases. Germline V gene sequence: CDR1 MNHEY, CDR2 SMNVEV (reference sequence). CDR3 length: 15 residues. The CDR3 coding sequence is TGTGCCAGCAGTTCAAGGACAGGGAGGGGCACTGAAGCTTTCTTT. Translation: CASSSRTGRGTEAFF.

This clonotype was detected ten times or more. J is TRBJ2-3 and V is TRBV20-1, with 10 nucleotides matching TRBD1. The germline V gene has CDR1 DFQATT and CDR2 SNEGSKA (reference sequence). The CDR3 is 14 amino acids. The V segment lost 6 bases and the J segment 5 bases; nucleotides outside the gene matches: 8. As DNA, the CDR3 is TGCAGTGCCCGGGACAGGGGATTAATAGATACGCAGTATTTT. Its protein is CSARDRGLIDTQYF.

The chain recombines TRBV12-3 or TRBV12-4 with TRBJ2-7; D may correspond to TRBD1 or TRBD2 (6 bases each). Trimming pared 4 bases from V and 2 bases from J, leaving 18 bases between. CDR3 length: 16 amino acids. CDR3: CASSSNWRGDPYEQYF. The DNA of the CDR3 is TGTGCCAGCAGTTCTAATTGGAGGGGGGATCCCTACGAGCAGTACTTC.

The chain is built from TRBV20-1 and TRBJ2-5, with D unclear. Trimming took 7 bases from V and 2 from J, leaving 14 bases between them. The germline V gene has CDR1 DFQATT and CDR2 SNEGSKA (reference sequence). The CDR3 extends over 13 amino acids. The DNA for the CDR3 is TGCAGTGTGTCAGAGCGTACACAAGAGACCCAGTACTTC. Translating it yields CSVSERTQETQYF.

This clonotype is a singleton in its sample. V and J are TRBV20-1 and TRBJ1-5, with D unclear. V lost 3 bases and J lost 5, with 17 bases in between. CDR1 is DFQATT, CDR2 SNEGSKA, per germline (reference sequence). The CDR3 covers 15 residues. As DNA, the CDR3 is TGCAGTGCTAGTGCAGCACAGATATACTATCAGCCCCAGCATTTT. Encoded protein: CSASAAQIYYQPQHF.

The chain has TRBV5-1 and TRBJ2-3; 8 bases line up with TRBD1. This CDR3 has 16 residues. The germline CDR1 and CDR2 sequences are SGHRS and YFSETQ. V lost 2 bases, J lost 0 bases, and 5 bases stayed unmatched. In DNA, the CDR3 is TGCGCCAGCAGCTTCTCGGGACAGGCTAGCACAGATACGCAGTATTTT. It specifies CASSFSGQASTDTQYF.

The table lists this clonotype with a few counts. This chain uses TRBV4-2 with TRBJ2-2; D unresolved. The CDR3 contains 13 residues. The ends were cut back, 4 bases at V and 7 bases at J, with 10 bases in the middle. CDR1 LGHNA and CDR2 YNFKEQ come from the germline V gene. The CDR3 DNA sequence: TGTGCCAGCAGCCCCGAGTGGAACGGGGAGCTGTTTTTT. Encoded protein: CASSPEWNGELFF.